A selection of T cell receptor beta chains follows, all from one sample in a study of human T cells and chemical hapten exposure. TCRdb re-called the RACE reads through MiXCR, storing one row per CDR3 protein. The sample includes tens of thousands of distinct CDR3 sequences, about 5.5% of them seen just once. Sequenced material: whole blood. The receptors derive from a human donor in good health. Some clones in this sample may be carry-over from other donors' samples. Each CDR3 is given with its conserved first and last residue. D genes are given only for firm matches. The size field is filled for only some rows; it gives once, few, many or a size class.

clone size | J gene | D gene | V gene | CDR3 protein | CDR3 DNA
many | TRBJ2-1 | - | TRBV9 | CASSVETLKTNEQFF | TGTGCCAGCAGCGTAGAGACGCTTAAGACGAATGAGCAGTTCTTC
- | TRBJ1-1 | - | TRBV3-1 | CASSPGLMNTEAFF | TGTGCCAGCAGCCCTGGGCTAATGAACACTGAAGCTTTCTTT
few | TRBJ1-3 | TRBD1 | TRBV9 | CASSGAGGTGNTIYF | TGTGCCAGCAGCGGGGCAGGGGGTACTGGAAACACCATATATTTT
- | TRBJ2-5 | TRBD1 | TRBV27 | CAVWDRGHETQYF | TGTGCCGTTTGGGACAGGGGGCACGAGACCCAGTACTTC
many | TRBJ2-1 | - | TRBV18 | CASSPPATYNEQFF | TGTGCCAGCTCACCACCGGCCACCTACAATGAGCAGTTCTTC
medium-sized | TRBJ1-5 | - | TRBV7-2 | CASGTDYNQPQHF | TGTGCCAGCGGGACGGACTACAATCAGCCCCAGCATTTT
- | TRBJ2-7 | - | TRBV15 | CATSRVRPGIEGQYF | TGTGCCACCAGCAGAGTTCGCCCGGGGATTGAAGGGCAGTACTTC
- | TRBJ1-6 | - | TRBV12-3/TRBV12-4 | CASSSRGSYNSPLHF | TGTGCCAGCAGTTCCAGGGGTTCCTATAATTCACCCCTCCACTTT
- | TRBJ1-1 | TRBD1 | TRBV7-8 | CASSSGQGALGTEAFF | TGTGCCAGCAGCTCCGGACAGGGGGCATTAGGCACTGAAGCTTTCTTT
many | TRBJ2-1 | - | TRBV28 | CASRLLSSYNEQFF | TGTGCCAGCAGACTTCTGTCCTCCTACAATGAGCAGTTCTTC
few | TRBJ2-2 | - | TRBV9 | CASSARGQNTGELFF | TGTGCCAGCAGCGCGAGGGGACAAAACACCGGGGAGCTGTTTTTT
few | TRBJ1-2 | TRBD1 | TRBV10-3 | CAIRHTDRGVNLSNYGYTF | TGTGCCATCCGTCATACGGACAGGGGGGTAAATCTATCTAACTATGGCTACACCTTC
many | TRBJ1-2 | - | TRBV15 | CATSRGLESYGYTF | TGTGCCACCAGCAGAGGCCTCGAGAGCTATGGCTACACCTTC
many | TRBJ2-7 | TRBD1 | TRBV5-1 | CASSRTLGQGAYEQYF | TGCGCCAGCAGCCGGACTTTGGGACAGGGGGCCTACGAGCAGTACTTC
many | TRBJ2-5 | - | TRBV2 | CASSEALETQYF | TGTGCCAGCAGTGAAGCGCTTGAGACCCAGTACTTC
many | TRBJ2-3 | TRBD2 | TRBV7-7 | CASSLGLAGTDTQYF | TGTGCCAGCAGCTTAGGGCTAGCGGGCACAGATACGCAGTATTTT
many | TRBJ2-1 | - | TRBV7-9 | CASSLVRGFGNEQFF | TGTGCCAGCAGCTTAGTCAGGGGATTCGGCAATGAGCAGTTCTTC
many | TRBJ2-1 | TRBD2 | TRBV7-2 | CASSLGLRGLAWGFTYNEQFF | TGTGCCAGCAGCTTAGGTCTCCGGGGACTAGCGTGGGGGTTCACCTACAATGAGCAGTTCTTC
many | TRBJ1-1 | - | TRBV20-1 | CSARGRTEAFF | TGCAGTGCTAGAGGCAGAACTGAAGCTTTCTTT
many | TRBJ2-1 | TRBD2 | TRBV20-1 | CSARDFGGGRLNEQFF | TGCAGTGCTAGAGATTTTGGCGGGGGGAGGTTGAATGAGCAGTTCTTC
many | TRBJ2-3 | TRBD1 | TRBV20-1 | CSAAGTEEYF | TGCAGTGCCGCCGGGACAGAGGAGTATTTT
many | TRBJ2-6 | - | TRBV3-1 | CASSQGGYRANVLTF | TGTGCCAGCAGCCAAGGAGGGTACCGGGCCAACGTCCTGACTTTC
many | TRBJ2-6 | - | TRBV6-5 | CASSSVGANVLTF | TGTGCCAGCAGCTCCGTGGGGGCCAACGTCCTGACTTTC
many | TRBJ2-1 | TRBD2 | TRBV6-1 | CASSPLAGGSYNEQFF | TGTGCCAGCAGCCCCCTAGCGGGAGGGTCCTACAATGAGCAGTTCTTC
few | TRBJ2-7 | TRBD2 | TRBV5-4 | CASSLVGRENEQYF | TGTGCCAGCAGCTTGGTTGGGCGGGAGAACGAGCAGTACTTC
many | TRBJ2-1 | TRBD2 | TRBV28 | CASITSGRANEQFF | TGTGCCAGCATTACTAGCGGGAGGGCAAATGAGCAGTTCTTC
- | TRBJ1-2 | TRBD1 | TRBV4-3 | CASSPLGQLYGYTF | TGCGCCAGCAGCCCGTTGGGACAGCTCTATGGCTACACCTTC
few | TRBJ2-7 | TRBD2 | TRBV12-3/TRBV12-4 | CASSLAGTSGYEQYF | TGTGCCAGCAGTTTAGCTGGTACTAGCGGCTACGAGCAGTACTTC
- | TRBJ1-2 | - | TRBV4-3 | CASSHTETNYGYTF | TGCGCCAGCAGCCACACAGAGACTAACTATGGCTACACCTTC
many | TRBJ2-3 | - | TRBV6-2/TRBV6-3 | CASSRNGQSSTDTQYF | TGTGCCAGCAGTCGAAACGGACAGAGTTCCACAGATACGCAGTATTTT
many | TRBJ2-7 | - | TRBV20-1 | CSARDPAFSSYEQYF | TGCAGTGCTAGAGATCCAGCGTTTTCCTCCTACGAGCAGTACTTC
many | TRBJ1-2 | TRBD1 | TRBV20-1 | CSAHRGNYGYTF | TGCAGTGCTCACAGGGGAAACTATGGCTACACCTTC